The clone carrying this T cell receptor (beta chain) was found a few times. Its antigen is not known. MiXCR was run by TCRdb on the 5' RACE reads, yielding one entry per CDR3 protein. Of around 390,000 distinct CDR3 sequences in the sample, 15% to 20% were seen once. The CDR3 is 17 residues long. V shed 0 bases and J 7 bases; nucleotides not matched to a gene: 8. CDR1 is LGHNA, CDR2 YSLEER, per germline. These data originate in a study of T-cell memory formation after mild COVID-19. Broader study findings: Clones that got smaller from day 15 to 85 had even CD4/CD8, while clones growing later tipped toward CD4+.

The chain carries TRBV4-3 and TRBJ2-1; 11 bases map to TRBD2. The sequencing sample was made of PBMCs or a T cell subset sorted from them (not recorded which). The TCR sequence derives from a man aged 18 to 35 who had mild COVID-19 (a few samples of this study predate the infection). Cell type and time point are not known. The CDR3 DNA reads TGCGCCAGCAGCCAAGATCGGAGGGCTAGCGGGGGGAATGAGCAGTTCTTC. Its protein is CASSQDRRASGGNEQFF.